These T cell receptor beta chains were read from a single sample in a study of blood T cell repertoires in COVID-19. Measured with immunoSEQ multiplex PCR; TCRdb has only the in-frame clones, and not every one. The sample holds roughly 380,000 clones, roughly 89% seen once. The sequenced material came from peripheral blood. The receptors come from an older woman with COVID-19, enrolled during active disease. The CDR3 runs from the conserved cysteine through the conserved F or W. A D gene is named only where the DNA matches it firmly. Size values are once, few and many counts, or a class for expanded clones, and some rows have none.

>TRBJ1-2|TRBV6-5|-|-
CASRTTLNYGYTF
TGTGCCAGCAGGACGACACTTAACTATGGCTACACCTTC
>TRBJ1-1|TRBV11-1|-|-
CASSAARWGPNTEAFF
TGTGCCAGCAGCGCCGCCCGTTGGGGCCCCAACACTGAAGCTTTCTTT
>TRBJ1-3|TRBV29-1|-|-
CSVAVGLDTIYF
TGCAGCGTTGCGGTGGGGCTTGACACCATATATTTT
>TRBJ1-6|TRBV9|-|many
CASSIGGPTDSPLHF
TGTGCCAGCAGCATAGGGGGGCCGACGGATTCACCCCTCCACTTT
>TRBJ1-1|TRBV19|-|-
CASSRGGSTTEAFF
TGTGCCAGTAGTAGAGGGGGATCCACAACTGAAGCTTTCTTT
>TRBJ1-2|TRBV28|-|-
CATGVGGNYGYTF
TGTGCCACCGGGGTGGGCGGGAACTATGGCTACACCTTC
>TRBJ1-1|TRBV2|-|-
CASDRGPGLGMNTEAFF
TGTGCCAGCGATAGAGGTCCAGGGTTGGGGATGAACACTGAAGCTTTCTTT
>TRBJ1-2|TRBV7-9|TRBD1|-
CASSSRIGQGANYGYTF
TGTGCCAGCAGCTCAAGGATCGGACAGGGAGCTAACTATGGCTACACCTTC
>TRBJ2-2|TRBV5-4|-|-
CASSRSSGEANTGELFF
TGTGCCAGCAGCCGAAGTTCGGGGGAGGCGAACACCGGGGAGCTGTTTTTT
>TRBJ2-5|TRBV19|-|-
CASKVTGVKTQYF
TGTGCCAGTAAAGTTACGGGGGTAAAGACCCAGTACTTC
>TRBJ1-5|TRBV12-3/TRBV12-4|-|-
CASSLETRRPQHF
TGTGCCAGCAGTCTGGAGACTAGGCGGCCCCAGCATTTT
>TRBJ1-5|TRBV2|TRBD1|-
CASARDSTRRSNQPQHF
TGTGCCAGCGCCCGGGACAGTACTAGAAGAAGCAATCAGCCCCAGCATTTT
>TRBJ1-4|TRBV5-4|TRBD1|-
CASSLVMGQPNEKLFF
TGTGCCAGCAGCTTGGTTATGGGACAGCCAAATGAAAAACTGTTTTTT
>TRBJ1-1|TRBV9|-|-
CASSAIKNTEAFF
TGTGCCAGCAGCGCTATTAAGAACACTGAAGCTTTCTTT
>TRBJ2-1|TRBV9|TRBD2|-
CASSVDPGGLAGGNEQFF
TGTGCCAGCAGCGTAGACCCGGGGGGACTAGCGGGGGGAAATGAGCAGTTCTTC
>TRBJ1-2|TRBV30|TRBD1|-
CAWSVMGTGSYGYTF
TGTGCCTGGAGTGTAATGGGGACAGGGTCTTATGGCTACACCTTC
>TRBJ1-2|TRBV3-1/TRBV3-2|TRBD1|-
CASSNEDRVVGYTF
TGTGCCAGCAGCAACGAGGACAGGGTGGTTGGCTACACCTTC
>TRBJ2-2|TRBV6-1|TRBD1|-
CASSEPFRQGNTGELFF
TGTGCCAGCAGTGAACCTTTTCGACAGGGCAACACCGGGGAGCTGTTTTTT
>TRBJ1-5|TRBV27|TRBD1|-
CASSSTLDRGGNQPQHF
TGTGCCAGCAGTTCTACTTTGGACAGGGGAGGCAATCAGCCCCAGCATTTT
>TRBJ2-2|TRBV19|-|-
CASSLVATGELFF
TGTGCCAGTAGTTTAGTGGCCACCGGGGAGCTGTTTTTT
>TRBJ2-5|TRBV5-6|TRBD1|once
CASGQGVQTQYF
TGTGCCAGCGGCCAGGGGGTACAGACCCAGTACTTC
>TRBJ2-2|TRBV28|-|-
CATRGAGSGELFF
TGTGCCACCCGAGGGGCGGGATCCGGGGAGCTGTTTTTT
>TRBJ2-6|TRBV5-4|TRBD1|-
CASSPQGAGANVLTF
TGTGCCAGCAGCCCTCAGGGGGCCGGGGCCAACGTCCTGACTTTC
>TRBJ1-4|TRBV19|-|-
CASSISGATNEKLFF
TGTGCCAGTAGTATTTCAGGGGCAACTAATGAAAAACTGTTTTTT
>TRBJ1-2|TRBV2|TRBD1|-
CASSYQNRGWQKGGYTF
TGTGCCAGCAGCTACCAGAACAGGGGGTGGCAGAAGGGGGGCTACACCTTC
>TRBJ1-1|TRBV6-5|-|-
CASVKTGTPKNQAFF
TGTGCCAGCGTCAAGACAGGCACTCCTAAAAATCAAGCTTTCTTT
>TRBJ1-1|TRBV28|-|-
CASSLWGSEAFF
TGTGCCAGCAGTTTATGGGGCTCTGAAGCTTTCTTT
>TRBJ1-4|TRBV12-3/TRBV12-4|-|-
CATKLAADEKLFF
TGTGCCACTAAACTAGCGGCGGATGAAAAACTGTTTTTT
>TRBJ1-2|TRBV7-2|-|-
CASSPETGDVYYGYTF
TGTGCCAGCAGCCCTGAGACAGGTGACGTTTACTATGGCTACACCTTC
>TRBJ1-2|TRBV25-1|-|-
CASSDYRENGYTF
TGTGCCAGCAGTGACTACAGGGAAAATGGCTACACCTTC
>TRBJ2-7|TRBV5-1|TRBD2|-
CASRRVAGDYEQYF
TGCGCCAGCAGGAGGGTAGCGGGGGACTACGAGCAGTACTTC
>TRBJ2-3|TRBV4-1|TRBD2|-
CASRPILASTDTQYF
TGCGCCAGCAGGCCTATACTAGCGAGCACAGATACGCAGTATTTT
>TRBJ1-1|TRBV7-3|TRBD1|-
CASSLDRVTEAFF
TGTGCCAGCAGCTTAGACAGGGTGACTGAAGCTTTCTTT
>TRBJ2-5|TRBV9|TRBD1|-
CASSRDSEETQYF
TGTGCCAGCAGTCGGGACAGTGAAGAGACCCAGTACTTC
>TRBJ2-3|TRBV7-9|TRBD1|-
CASSFRTGTGNQDTQYF
TGTGCCAGCAGCTTTCGTACTGGGACAGGGAATCAAGATACGCAGTATTTT
>TRBJ1-2|TRBV30|-|-
CAWSFSVTYGYTF
TGTGCCTGGAGTTTCTCGGTTACGTATGGCTACACCTTC
>TRBJ1-4|TRBV19|-|-
CASSIGTVTNEKLFF
TGTGCCAGTAGTATAGGAACAGTAACTAATGAAAAACTGTTTTTT
>TRBJ2-1|TRBV5-1|-|-
CASSPGQSYNEQFF
TGCGCCAGCAGCCCCGGACAGTCTTACAATGAGCAGTTCTTC
>TRBJ1-5|TRBV4-2|-|many
CASSQSTSEEGQPQHF
TGTGCCAGCAGCCAGTCGACTTCGGAGGAAGGTCAGCCCCAGCATTTT
>TRBJ2-1|TRBV6-5|-|-
CASRRQYEQFF
TGTGCCAGCAGGCGACAGTATGAGCAGTTCTTC
>TRBJ1-2|TRBV7-9|TRBD1|-
CASSPLPGQEGYGYTF
TGTGCCAGCAGCCCTCTCCCGGGACAGGAAGGCTATGGCTACACCTTC
>TRBJ1-5|TRBV30|-|-
CAWSARDNQPQHF
TGTGCCTGGAGTGCCAGGGACAATCAGCCCCAGCATTTT
>TRBJ1-5|TRBV30|-|-
CAWSVRTGPYGEPQHF
TGTGCCTGGAGTGTACGTACAGGGCCCTACGGGGAGCCCCAGCATTTT
>TRBJ1-2|TRBV6-5|-|once
CASSTGWEGYTF
TGTGCCAGCAGTACAGGGTGGGAGGGCTACACCTTC
>TRBJ1-4|TRBV6-1|-|-
CASSEYRGSSEKLFF
TGTGCCAGCAGTGAATACCGGGGATCAAGCGAAAAACTGTTTTTT
>TRBJ2-1|TRBV19|TRBD2|-
CASSTKLAGASRSYNEQFF
TGTGCCAGTAGTACCAAACTAGCGGGGGCCTCTCGCTCCTACAATGAGCAGTTCTTC
>TRBJ1-1|TRBV5-3|-|-
CARSFCAPGTEAFF
TGTGCCAGAAGCTTTTGTGCACCCGGGACTGAAGCTTTCTTT
>TRBJ1-6|TRBV18|TRBD1|-
CASSLWDRANSPLHF
TGTGCCAGCTCACTATGGGACAGGGCGAATTCACCCCTCCACTTT
>TRBJ1-3|TRBV5-1|TRBD1|-
CASSLGTGQGNTIYF
TGCGCCAGCAGCCTCGGGACAGGGCAAGGAAACACCATATATTTT
>TRBJ1-5|TRBV7-2|-|-
CASSLAGRNSNQPQHF
TGTGCCAGCAGCTTAGCGGGGAGGAATAGCAATCAGCCCCAGCATTTT
>TRBJ2-3|TRBV10-3|TRBD2|-
CAISERAGVKDTQYF
TGTGCCATCAGTGAACGAGCGGGGGTGAAAGATACGCAGTATTTT